This T cell receptor beta chain emerged from a study of cytomegalovirus exposure and HLA in healthy donors. Points from the study as a whole: Analysis was performed later, and it showed HLA-associated TCR beta chains to be more clonally expanded than equally common others. Association of around 17,000 TCR beta sequences with HLA alleles was found at 0.05 false discovery rate in a later analysis. Immune exposure information available was restricted to CMV serostatus. The majority of CMV-associated TCR beta chains were reported as apparently HLA-restricted in a later analysis.

CDR1 is SGHTA and CDR2 is FQGNSA in the germline V gene. Trimming removed 1 base from V and 5 bases from J, with 6 bases in between. The CDR3 is 13 residues long. A remark on this clone: The antigen remains undetermined.

The PCR ran on 60 Vbeta and 13 Jbeta primers. Produced via immunoSEQ multiplex PCR; TCRdb's table is partial and in-frame only. The sample includes 100,000 to 120,000 clones, 70% to 90% of them seen just once. The receptor was derived from a man aged 35 to 55 in good health and CMV-seronegative. The chain employs TRBV7-2 and TRBJ1-5; D is undetermined. The sequenced material came from PBMCs. CDR3 nucleotides: TGTGCCAGCAGCTTAGTGAGGCATCAGCCCCAGCATTTT. Its translation is CASSLVRHQPQHF.